These 23 T cell receptor beta chains came from one sample sequenced in a study of beta chain features in type 1 diabetes. Study-wide points: There was a moderate but significant shortening of TCRB CDR3s in all four CD4+ subsets of Type 1 diabetes patients.

All of the isolated RNA was reverse transcribed, so expressed TCRB transcripts were sequenced. Profiled with immunoSEQ multiplex PCR; TCRdb holds only in-frame clones, not every one. The sample has a few hundred thousand clones; about 10% are singletons. What these receptors recognize is not known. The sequenced sample consisted of central memory CD4+ T cells from blood. The receptors shown here come from a young man with type 1 diabetes.

This clone was observed a handful of times. V gene TRBV7-2 combines with J gene TRBJ2-4; 9 bases are a match to TRBD1. The CDR3 sequence is 17 residues long. The V segment lost 1 base and the J segment 1 base; nucleotides outside the gene matches: 5. Germline CDR1 reads SGHTA; CDR2 reads FQGNSA. The chain's CDR3 is CASSLGLGQGAKNIQYF. The CDR3 coding sequence is TGTGCCAGCAGCTTAGGGCTCGGACAGGGGGCCAAAAACATTCAGTACTTC.

The chain joins TRBV7-6 to TRBJ2-6; no clear D. CDR1 SGHVS and CDR2 FNYEAQ come from the germline V gene. The length of the CDR3 is 15 residues. V gave up 1 base and J gave up 0 bases, with 4 bases separating them. CDR3 DNA sequence: TGTGCCAGCAGCTTAGACAGCTCTGGGGCCAACGTCCTGACTTTC. Translation: CASSLDSSGANVLTF.

This clone appeared a few times. The chain joins TRBV6-8 to TRBJ2-1; D not certain. Trimming left V 2 bases short and J 8 bases short, with 28 bases between. The CDR3 extends over 19 amino acids. From germline, CDR1 is MNHGY and CDR2 SAAAGT. This CDR3 is CASSYGRARKPHSPYEQFF. CDR3 DNA: TGTGCCAGCAGTTACGGTCGGGCTAGAAAGCCCCATAGCCCCTATGAGCAGTTCTTC.

The chain uses TRBV25-1 and TRBJ2-5; 12 bases are a match to TRBD2. The CDR3 is made up of 14 amino acids. Germline loops: CDR1 MGHDK, CDR2 SYGVNS. V lost 3 bases, J lost 11 bases, and 7 bases stayed unmatched. For the CDR3, the DNA is TGTGCCAGCAGTGACCGACTAGCGGGAGAAGCGCAGTACTTC. Amino acids: CASSDRLAGEAQYF. Full variable domain (remainder filled in from reference TRBV25-1 and TRBJ2-5): EADIYQTPRYLVIGTGKKITLECSQTMGHDKMYWYQQDPGMELHLIHYSYGVNSTEKGDLSSESTVSRIRTEHFPLTLESARPSHTSQYLCASSDRLAGEAQYFGPGTRLLVL.

This clone was detected only a few times. The chain uses TRBV6-5 and TRBJ1-3; TRBD1 agrees at 9 bases. CDR3 length: 15 amino acids. The germline gives CDR1 MNHEY, CDR2 SVGAGI. V dropped 2 bases and J dropped 5; count of bases not matched to a gene: 4. CDR3 sequence: CASSYDGTGRNTIYF. CDR3 in DNA: TGTGCCAGCAGTTACGACGGGACAGGGAGAAACACCATATATTTT.

This clone has more than one count but fewer than ten. This chain uses TRBV7-2 with TRBJ1-1; 8 bases match TRBD1. Germline V gene data show CDR1 as SGHTA and CDR2 as FQGNSA. CDR3 size: 15 residues. J was trimmed by 1 base and V by 5 bases; bases with no gene match: 6. This CDR3 reads CASSRRTGQNTEAFF. For the CDR3, the DNA is TGTGCCAGCAGCCGAAGGACAGGGCAGAACACTGAAGCTTTCTTT.

V is TRBV28 and J is TRBJ2-3; 12 bases map to TRBD2. Germline loops: CDR1 MDHEN, CDR2 SYDVKM. V lost 3 bases and J lost 6; bases outside the gene matches: 4. CDR3 length: 15 amino acids. CDR3 bases: TGTGCCAGCAGTTTCCTAGCGGGAGGGGGGGATACGCAGTATTTT. Protein sequence: CASSFLAGGGDTQYF.

This clone was seen a handful of times. The chain carries TRBV11-2 and TRBJ2-5; D is perhaps TRBD1 (6 bases). The CDR3 is 13 residues long. CDR1 and CDR2 from the germline V gene are SGHAT and FQNNGV. Trimming shortened V by 5 bases and J by 1 base, and 8 bases separated the two germline ends. The CDR3 region has the DNA TGTGCCAGCAGCCGGGACATCCAAGAGACCCAGTACTTC. Translation: CASSRDIQETQYF.

This clone was observed many times. V gene TRBV11-2 combines with J gene TRBJ2-1; weak D call: TRBD2 (7 bases). Trimming shortened V by 3 bases and J by 8 bases, and 11 bases separated the two germline ends. The CDR3 is 13 amino acids. Germline CDR1 reads SGHAT; CDR2 reads FQNNGV. The CDR3 nucleotides read TGTGCCAGCAGCTTTTGGGGGGGCCATGAGCAGTTCTTC. Encoded protein: CASSFWGGHEQFF.

This clone was seen a handful of times. The genes are TRBV6-4 and TRBJ2-1, with 7 bases that match TRBD2. CDR3 length: 14 amino acids. CDR1 is MRHNA, CDR2 SNTAGT, per germline. V gave up 5 bases and J gave up 7 bases; unmatched junction bases: 8. CDR3 DNA sequence: TGTGCCAGCAGTCAGGGACTAAGCACTAATGAGCAGTTCTTC. It encodes CASSQGLSTNEQFF.

This clone has more than one count but fewer than ten. This chain joins TRBV11-2 and TRBJ2-3; the match to TRBD2 covers 8 bases. The V gene's germline CDR1 is SGHAT and CDR2 FQNNGV. Losses at the gene ends were 5 bases for V and 1 base for J; bases not matched to a gene: 8. The CDR3 has 16 amino acids. The CDR3 loop reads CASSRAGGTGTDTQYF. The CDR3, as DNA: TGTGCCAGCAGCCGCGCGGGAGGAACGGGCACAGATACGCAGTATTTT. Looking up the rest from reference TRBV11-2 and TRBJ2-3 gives the full variable domain: EAGVAQSPRYKIIEKRQSVAFWCNPISGHATLYWYQQILGQGPKLLIQFQNNGVVDDSQLPKDRFSAERLKGVDSTLKIQPAKLEDSAVYLCASSRAGGTGTDTQYFGPGTRLTVL.

The CDR3: CASSASSSTDTQYF. DNA of the CDR3: TGTGCCAGCAGCGCTTCCAGTAGCACAGATACGCAGTATTTT. The J gene is TRBJ2-3, the V gene TRBV27; D remains ambiguous. The CDR3 is 14 amino acids. The V end lost 6 bases, the J end lost 0 bases, and 10 bases lay between the germline ends. Germline assignment: CDR1 MNHEY and CDR2 SMNVEV (reference sequence).

This clone came up a few times. The chain employs TRBV4-1 and TRBJ2-7, with D possibly being TRBD1 (6 bases). This CDR3 contains 16 residues. In germline, CDR1 is MGHRA, CDR2 YSYEKL. The V end lost 1 base, the J end lost 2 bases, and 15 bases lay between the germline ends. CDR3 sequence (DNA): TGCGCCAGCAGCCAAGTGTGGGACACCTACGCCTACGAGCAGTACTTC. Its protein product is CASSQVWDTYAYEQYF.

This clone has just one count. This sequence joins TRBV7-9 and TRBJ2-4; no definite D call. Trimming removed 0 bases at V and 5 bases at J, with 5 bases between. Germline V gives CDR1 SEHNR, CDR2 FQNEAQ (reference sequence). CDR3 length: 13 residues. The CDR3 here is CASSLALENIQYF. CDR3 DNA: TGTGCCAGCAGCTTAGCCCTTGAAAACATTCAGTACTTC. The full variable domain, its missing parts supplied by reference TRBV7-9 and TRBJ2-4, is DTGVSQNPRHKITKRGQNVTFRCDPISEHNRLYWYRQTLGQGPEFLTYFQNEAQLEKSRLLSDRFSAERPKGSFSTLEIQRTEQGDSAMYLCASSLALENIQYFGAGTRLSVL.

The chain carries TRBV18 and TRBJ1-2; 9 nucleotides match TRBD1. The CDR3 length is 16 residues. Germline CDR1 reads KGHSH; CDR2 reads LQKENI. Germline trimming cut 5 bases from V and 4 bases from J; bases unmatched to any gene: 11. The DNA for the CDR3 is TGTGCCAGCTCAAACCCTCCCGGACAGGGGCTCTATGGCTACACCTTC. Amino acids: CASSNPPGQGLYGYTF.

This clone has only a few counts. The chain joins TRBV5-6 to TRBJ2-5; no definite D call. Germline lookup yields CDR1 SGHDT and CDR2 YYEEEE. V lost 4 bases to trimming and J lost 2 bases, with 9 bases between them. CDR3 length: 13 residues. DNA of the CDR3: TGTGCCAGCAGCCGGACGCTTCAAGAGACCCAGTACTTC. It encodes CASSRTLQETQYF.

The V call is TRBV25-1, the J call TRBJ2-7; tentative D call: TRBD1 (6 bases). CDR1 is MGHDK and CDR2 is SYGVNS in the germline V gene. The V and J ends lost 6 bases and 3 bases respectively, with 15 bases between them. This CDR3 has 14 amino acids. CDR3 residues: CASRAQGSGYEQYF. For the CDR3, the DNA is TGTGCCAGCAGGGCACAGGGTTCAGGCTACGAGCAGTACTTC.

V and J are TRBV15 and TRBJ1-3; D unclear. V was shortened by 3 bases and J by 5 bases, with 5 bases between the two germline ends. Germline CDR1 reads LNHNV; CDR2 reads YYDKDF (reference sequence). The CDR3 sequence is 12 residues long. CDR3 protein: CATSSSRNTIYF. In nucleotides, the CDR3 is TGTGCCACCAGCAGTTCTAGAAACACCATATATTTT. The full variable domain, rest sourced from reference TRBV15 and TRBJ1-3, is DAMVIQNPRYQVTQFGKPVTLSCSQTLNHNVMYWYQQKSSQAPKLLFHYYDKDFNNEADTPDNFQSRRPNTSFCFLDIRSPGLGDTAMYLCATSSSRNTIYFGEGSWLTVV.

In this sample, this clone turned up many times. This chain uses TRBV7-2 with TRBJ1-5; 8 bases are shared with TRBD1. J gave up 7 bases and V 3 bases, and 5 bases lay outside the gene matches. Germline V gives CDR1 SGHTA, CDR2 FQGNSA. The CDR3 consists of 14 residues. As DNA, the CDR3 is TGTGCCAGCAGCTTCGACAGGGGTCAGCAGCCCCAGCATTTT. It yields the protein CASSFDRGQQPQHF.

This clone appeared a few times. The junction does not match germline at one end; this may be a read error. The V gene is TRBV7-3, the J gene TRBJ2-7; TRBD1 aligns across 9 bases. The germline V gene encodes CDR1 SGHTA and CDR2 FQGTGA. This CDR3 region has 15 residues. The CDR3 spells CASSLTGTGNGEQYF. In nucleotides, the CDR3 is TGTGCCAGCAGCCTAACCGGGACAGGGAACGGTGAGCAGTACTTC.

This clone was seen more than once but under ten times. V is TRBV6-1 and J is TRBJ1-2, with D perhaps matching TRBD1 (5 bases). The CDR3 has 14 residues. Germline lookup yields CDR1 MNHNS and CDR2 SASEGT. Trimming took off 6 bases at V and 3 bases at J, with 14 bases between the two ends. The CDR3 reads CASRIQVKDYGYTF. The CDR3 nucleotides are TGTGCCAGCAGGATACAGGTGAAGGACTATGGCTACACCTTC.

Comments on this clone: Compared with germline, one end of the junction differs, possibly owing to a read error. The genes are TRBV11-2 and TRBJ2-5, with D perhaps TRBD2 (7 bases). The germline V gene has CDR1 SGHAT and CDR2 FQNNGV. The CDR3 totals 16 residues. The CDR3 region is CASSQGGVGRGETQYF. The CDR3 DNA reads TGCGCCAGCAGCCAAGGGGGGGTTGGGCGTGGAGAGACCCAGTACTTC.

The chain carries TRBV29-1 and TRBJ2-7; D possibly corresponds to TRBD2 (5 bases). The V end lost 1 base, the J end lost 0 bases, and 10 bases lay between the germline ends. The CDR3 is 14 amino acids. CDR1 is SQVTM and CDR2 is ANQGSEA in the germline V gene. The CDR3 spells CSVEVGVYSYEQYF. The CDR3 DNA reads as TGCAGCGTTGAAGTGGGAGTATACTCCTACGAGCAGTACTTC.